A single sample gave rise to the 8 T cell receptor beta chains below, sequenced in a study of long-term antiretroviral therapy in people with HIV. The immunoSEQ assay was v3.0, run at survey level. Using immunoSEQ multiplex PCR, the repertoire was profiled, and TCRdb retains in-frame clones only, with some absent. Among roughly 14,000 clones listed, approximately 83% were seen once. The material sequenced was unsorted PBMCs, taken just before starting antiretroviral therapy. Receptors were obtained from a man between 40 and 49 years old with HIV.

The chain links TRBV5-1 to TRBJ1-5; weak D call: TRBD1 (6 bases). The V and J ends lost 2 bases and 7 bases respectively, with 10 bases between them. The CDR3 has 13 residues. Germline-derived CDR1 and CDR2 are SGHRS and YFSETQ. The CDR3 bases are TGCGCCAGCAGCTTACAGGGTACCCAGCCCCAGCATTTT. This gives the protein CASSLQGTQPQHF. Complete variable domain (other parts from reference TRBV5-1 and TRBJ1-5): KAGVTQTPRYLIKTRGQQVTLSCSPISGHRSVSWYQQTPGQGLQFLFEYFSETQRNKGNFPGRFSGRQFSNSRSEMNVSTLELGDSALYLCASSLQGTQPQHFGDGTRLSIL.

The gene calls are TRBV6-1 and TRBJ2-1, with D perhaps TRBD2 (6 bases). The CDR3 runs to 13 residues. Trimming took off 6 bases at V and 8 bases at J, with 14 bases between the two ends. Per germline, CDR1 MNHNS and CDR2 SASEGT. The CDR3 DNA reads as TGTGCCAGCAGGGGGGGTCTAGTTTATGAGCAGTTCTTC. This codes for CASRGGLVYEQFF.

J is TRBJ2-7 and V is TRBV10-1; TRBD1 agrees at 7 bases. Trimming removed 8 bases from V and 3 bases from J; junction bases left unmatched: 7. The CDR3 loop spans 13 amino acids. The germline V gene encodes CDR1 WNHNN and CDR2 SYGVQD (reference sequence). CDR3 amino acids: CASAKRTGYEQYF. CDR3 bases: TGCGCCAGCGCTAAGAGGACAGGCTACGAGCAGTACTTC.

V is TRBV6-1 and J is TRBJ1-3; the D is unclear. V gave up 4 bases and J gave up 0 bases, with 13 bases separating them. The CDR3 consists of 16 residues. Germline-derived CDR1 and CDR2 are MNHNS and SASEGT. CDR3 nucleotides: TGTGCCAGCAGTGTCGTACCGGGGAGCTCTGGAAACACCATATATTTT. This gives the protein CASSVVPGSSGNTIYF.

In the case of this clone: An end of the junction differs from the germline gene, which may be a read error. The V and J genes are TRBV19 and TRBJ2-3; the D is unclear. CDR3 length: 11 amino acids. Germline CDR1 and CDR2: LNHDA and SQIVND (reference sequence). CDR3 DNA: TGTGCCAGTAGTATGGCACAGCTATTGTTTTTT. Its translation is CASSMAQLLFF. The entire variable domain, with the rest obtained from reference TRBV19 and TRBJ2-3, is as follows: DGGITQSPKYLFRKEGQNVTLSCEQNLNHDAMYWYRQDPGQGLRLIYYSQIVNDFQKGDIAEGYSVSREKKESFPLTVTSAQKNPTAFYLCASSMAQLLFFGPGTRLTVL.

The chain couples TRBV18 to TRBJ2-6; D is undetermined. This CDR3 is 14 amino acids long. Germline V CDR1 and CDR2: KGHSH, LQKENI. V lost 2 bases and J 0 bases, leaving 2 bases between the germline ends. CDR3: CASSPGSGANVLTF. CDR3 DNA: TGTGCCAGCTCACCAGGCTCTGGGGCCAACGTCCTGACTTTC.

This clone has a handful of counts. This CDR3 reads CASKGLGDGYTF. CDR3 bases: TGTGCCAGCAAAGGATTGGGGGACGGCTACACCTTC. The chain has TRBV6-1 and TRBJ1-2, with D perhaps matching TRBD1 (5 bases). V dropped 7 bases and J dropped 8 bases, with 14 bases sitting between them. Germline lookup yields CDR1 MNHNS and CDR2 SASEGT. The CDR3 length is 12 residues.

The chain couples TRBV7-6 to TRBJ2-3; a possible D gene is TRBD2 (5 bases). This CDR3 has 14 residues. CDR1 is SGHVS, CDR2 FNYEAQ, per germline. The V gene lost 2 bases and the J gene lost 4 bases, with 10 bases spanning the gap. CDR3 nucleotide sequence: TGTGCCAGCAGCTTATCGGGGTTCGCAGATACGCAGTATTTT. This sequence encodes CASSLSGFADTQYF.